This T cell receptor beta chain came from a study of blood T cells in healthy people across ages. Combining a sample-barcoded 5' primer with a J-beta primer mix, a second PCR ran for roughly 7 to 11 cycles. TCRdb recomputed calls from the 5' RACE reads with MiXCR, one row per CDR3 protein. The table includes 1.5 million to 2 million distinct CDR3 sequences, about 50% detected once. CDR1 and CDR2 from the germline V gene are SGHTA and FQGNSA. The CDR3 covers 15 residues. Trimming cost V 2 bases and J 2 bases, with 13 bases left between them. The chain joins TRBV7-2 to TRBJ2-7; weak D call: TRBD2 (5 bases). What was sequenced was blood. This receptor was identified in a woman between 40 and 50 years old in good health. The CDR3 region has the DNA TGTGCCAGCAGCTTAAAGATTGGACTCACCTACGAGCAGTACTTC. Translating gives CASSLKIGLTYEQYF.